Presented here are 4 T cell receptor beta chains from one specimen sequenced in a study of blood T cell repertoires in COVID-19 (dated by TCRdb to 2019 to 2021). To prepare the library, the immunoSEQ multiplex PCR assay was applied. The table was pulled from immuneACCESS by TCRdb, which kept in-frame rearrangements only. Such tables lose some clones; where checked, under half of the loss comes from unresolved V genes, and the rest has no known cause. This sample holds about 88,000 clones; approximately 88% were observed only once. The ten largest make up 11% of the sample. Sequenced sample: peripheral blood. The source of these receptors is a man aged 80 or over with acute or convalescent COVID-19.

The rearrangement joins TRBV29-1 to TRBJ1-2, with D possibly TRBD1 on 5 matching bases. The CDR3 has 12 residues. Germline V gives CDR1 SQVTM, CDR2 ANQGSEA. The V gene lost 3 bases and the J gene lost 2 bases, with 7 bases spanning the gap. The CDR3 region has the DNA TGCAGCGTTGAGGAGGGGAACTATGGCTACACCTTC. Translating it yields CSVEEGNYGYTF. Combining the CDR3 with reference TRBV29-1 and TRBJ1-2 gives the whole variable domain SAVISQKPSRDICQRGTSLTIQCQVDSQVTMMFWYRQQPGQSLTLIATANQGSEATYESGFVIDKFPISRPNLTFSTLTVSNMSPEDSSIYLCSVEEGNYGYTFGSGTRLTVV.

The chain links TRBV9 to TRBJ2-2; TRBD2 matches 7 bases. J lost 6 bases, V lost 3 bases, and 8 bases had no gene match. Germline CDR1 SGDLS, CDR2 YYNGEE. The CDR3 contains 15 residues. The CDR3 sequence: CASSGAIAGAGELFF. The CDR3 nucleotides read TGTGCCAGCAGCGGGGCGATCGCGGGAGCCGGGGAGCTGTTTTTT.

The J gene is TRBJ1-2, the V gene TRBV25-1, with 7 bases fitting TRBD1. Per the germline V gene, CDR1 is MGHDK and CDR2 is SYGVNS. J lost 5 bases, V lost 6 bases, and 12 bases had no gene match. CDR3 length: 15 residues. The CDR3 coding sequence is TGTGCCAGCAGCCCCTATGAGGGACAGCTTTATGGCTACACCTTC. It translates to CASSPYEGQLYGYTF.

V is TRBV19 and J is TRBJ1-5, with TRBD1 matching over 8 bases. There are 14 residues in the CDR3. With 2 bases clipped from V and 7 bases from J, the junction kept 4 bases outside the gene matches. CDR1 LNHDA and CDR2 SQIVND come from the germline V gene (reference sequence). The CDR3 region is CASSIQGAGQPQHF. In DNA, the CDR3 is TGTGCCAGTAGTATACAGGGGGCTGGGCAGCCCCAGCATTTT.